Listed here is a single TCR beta chain. This specimen belongs to a study of identical twins. CDR1 SGHRS and CDR2 YFSETQ come from the germline V gene. V dropped 2 bases and J dropped 1 base, with 7 bases sitting between them. This CDR3 spans 14 amino acids. In TCRdb, the 5' RACE reads were re-called with MiXCR into one record per CDR3 protein. Found here are under 400,000 distinct CDR3 sequences, roughly 10% of them singletons; the top ten hold 8% to 9.5%. The chain carries TRBV5-1 and TRBJ2-4; D remains ambiguous. The receptor was derived from a woman between 45 and 60 years old in good health. The sample consisted of naive T cells sorted from blood. In nucleotides, the CDR3 is TGCGCCAGCAGCTTCTGGGCGGCCAAAAACATTCAGTACTTC. Translation: CASSFWAAKNIQYF.